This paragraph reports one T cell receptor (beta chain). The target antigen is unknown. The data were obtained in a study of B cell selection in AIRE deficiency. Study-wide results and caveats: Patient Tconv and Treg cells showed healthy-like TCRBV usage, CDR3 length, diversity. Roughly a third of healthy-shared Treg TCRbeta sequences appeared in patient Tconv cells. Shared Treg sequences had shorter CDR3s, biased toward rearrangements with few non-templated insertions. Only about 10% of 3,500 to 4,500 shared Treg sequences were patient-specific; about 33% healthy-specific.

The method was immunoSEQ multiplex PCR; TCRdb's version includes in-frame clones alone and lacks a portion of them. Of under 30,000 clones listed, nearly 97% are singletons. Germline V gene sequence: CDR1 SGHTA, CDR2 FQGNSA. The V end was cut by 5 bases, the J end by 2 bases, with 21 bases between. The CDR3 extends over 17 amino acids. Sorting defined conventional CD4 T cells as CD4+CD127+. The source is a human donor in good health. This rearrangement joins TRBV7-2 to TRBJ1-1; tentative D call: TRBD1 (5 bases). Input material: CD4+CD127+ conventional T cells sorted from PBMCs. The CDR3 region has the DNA TGTGCCAGCAGCGTGGAGCAGGGAGGGTGGAAAAACACTGAAGCTTTCTTT. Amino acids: CASSVEQGGWKNTEAFF.